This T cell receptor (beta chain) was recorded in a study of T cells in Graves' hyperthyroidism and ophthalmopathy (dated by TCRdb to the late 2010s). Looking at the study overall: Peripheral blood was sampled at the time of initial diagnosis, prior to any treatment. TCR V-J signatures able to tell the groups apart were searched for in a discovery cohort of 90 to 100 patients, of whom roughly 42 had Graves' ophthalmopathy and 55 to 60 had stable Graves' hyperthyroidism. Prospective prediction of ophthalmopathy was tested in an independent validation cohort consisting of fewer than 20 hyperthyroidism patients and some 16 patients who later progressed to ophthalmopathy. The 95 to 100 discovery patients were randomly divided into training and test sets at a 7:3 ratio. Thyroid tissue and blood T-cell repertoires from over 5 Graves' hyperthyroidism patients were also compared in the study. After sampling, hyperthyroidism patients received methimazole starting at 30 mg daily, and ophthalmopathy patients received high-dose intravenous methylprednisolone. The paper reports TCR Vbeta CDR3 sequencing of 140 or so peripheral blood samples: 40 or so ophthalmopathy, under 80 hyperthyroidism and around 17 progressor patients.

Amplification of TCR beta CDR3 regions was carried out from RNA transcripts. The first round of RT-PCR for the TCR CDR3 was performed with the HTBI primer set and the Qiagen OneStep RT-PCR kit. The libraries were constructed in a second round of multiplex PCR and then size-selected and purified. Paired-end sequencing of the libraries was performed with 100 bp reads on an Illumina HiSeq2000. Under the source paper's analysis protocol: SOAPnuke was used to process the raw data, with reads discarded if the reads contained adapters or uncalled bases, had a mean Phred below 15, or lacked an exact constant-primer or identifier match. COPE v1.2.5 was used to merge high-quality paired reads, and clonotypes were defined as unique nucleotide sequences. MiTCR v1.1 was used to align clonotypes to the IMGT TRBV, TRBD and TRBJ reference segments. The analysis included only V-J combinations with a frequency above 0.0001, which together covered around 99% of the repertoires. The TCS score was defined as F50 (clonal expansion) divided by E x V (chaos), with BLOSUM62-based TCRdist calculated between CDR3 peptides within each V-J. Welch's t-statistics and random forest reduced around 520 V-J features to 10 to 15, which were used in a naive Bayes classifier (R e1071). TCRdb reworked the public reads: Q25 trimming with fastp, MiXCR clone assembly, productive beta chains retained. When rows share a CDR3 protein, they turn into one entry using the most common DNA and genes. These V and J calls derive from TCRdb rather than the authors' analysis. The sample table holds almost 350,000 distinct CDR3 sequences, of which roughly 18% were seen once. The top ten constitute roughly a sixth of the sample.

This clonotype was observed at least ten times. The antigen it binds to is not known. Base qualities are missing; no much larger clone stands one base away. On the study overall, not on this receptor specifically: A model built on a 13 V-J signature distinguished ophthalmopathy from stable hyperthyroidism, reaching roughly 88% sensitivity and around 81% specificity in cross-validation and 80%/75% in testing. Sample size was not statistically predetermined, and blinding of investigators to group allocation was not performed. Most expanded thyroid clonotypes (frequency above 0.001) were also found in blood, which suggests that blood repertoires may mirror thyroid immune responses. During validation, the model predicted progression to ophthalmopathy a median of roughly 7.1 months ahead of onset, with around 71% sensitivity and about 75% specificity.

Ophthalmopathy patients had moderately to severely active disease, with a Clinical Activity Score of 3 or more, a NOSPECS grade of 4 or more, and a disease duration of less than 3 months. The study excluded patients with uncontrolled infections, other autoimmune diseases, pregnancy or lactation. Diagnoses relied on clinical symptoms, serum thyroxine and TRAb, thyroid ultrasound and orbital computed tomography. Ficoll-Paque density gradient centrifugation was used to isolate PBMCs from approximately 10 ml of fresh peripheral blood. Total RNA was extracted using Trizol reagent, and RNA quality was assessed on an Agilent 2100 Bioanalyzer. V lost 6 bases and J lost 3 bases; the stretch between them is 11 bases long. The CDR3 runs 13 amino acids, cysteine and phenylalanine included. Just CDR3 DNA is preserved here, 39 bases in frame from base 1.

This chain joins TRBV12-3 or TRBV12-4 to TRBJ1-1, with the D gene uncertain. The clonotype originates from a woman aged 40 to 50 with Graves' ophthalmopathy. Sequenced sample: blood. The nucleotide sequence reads TGTGCCAGCAGCATTACAGTCTACACTGAAGCTTTCTTT. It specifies CASSITVYTEAFF.